This section outlines one T cell receptor beta chain sequence together with its context. Trimming removed 5 bases at V and 2 bases at J, with 16 bases between. This CDR3 region has 15 residues. CDR1 and CDR2 from the germline V gene are KGHSH and LQKENI. The data originate from a study of beta chain features in type 1 diabetes. cDNA synthesis used the whole RNA isolate, giving expressed TCRB sequences. The table came from immunoSEQ multiplex PCR; TCRdb's copy has only in-frame clones and leaves some out. The sample consists of roughly 140,000 clones, around 10% of them appearing once. The material sequenced was central memory CD4+ T cells from blood. This sequence joins TRBV18 and TRBJ2-7, with D possibly matching TRBD1 (6 bases). This TCR came from a man aged 18-30 years in good health. The CDR3 bases are TGTGCCAGCTCAAAATCCGGGACAAAAACCTACGAGCAGTACTTC. The encoded protein is CASSKSGTKTYEQYF.